This T cell receptor (beta chain) was observed in a study of immune heterogeneity within non-small cell lung tumors. Whole-study context: Histologically, several tumors were squamous cell carcinomas and under twelve were non-squamous carcinomas. The remaining 1 tumor was not otherwise specified. Study findings and constraints: T-cell clonality in a given local region correlated moderately yet significantly with the local tumor mutational burden (R about 0.35).

TCR beta CDR3 was amplified by multiplex PCR, first round around 10 cycles, 32 V and 13 J primers. From the multiplex PCR reads, TCRdb called clonotypes with MiXCR, one entry per CDR3 protein. The data show about 12,000 distinct CDR3 sequences, around 21% seen once. This clonotype is medium-sized within its sample. As yet, its antigen is unknown. Bulk tumor gDNA, roughly 600 ng per sample, served as the TCR template. Spaced far apart, several biopsies were taken from each primary tumor during surgery. It was patients with untreated, newly diagnosed non-small cell lung cancer who underwent curative surgery. The donors were patients with newly diagnosed non-small cell lung cancer undergoing curative-intent surgery. The CDR3 covers 15 residues. V was clipped by 2 bases and J by 7 bases; unmatched bases: 11. Germline V lookup: CDR1 SGHDT, CDR2 YYEEEE.

This TCR derives from a man in his sixties with non-small cell lung cancer. The rearrangement links TRBV5-6 to TRBJ2-7; 8 bases match TRBD2. Sequencing was carried out using lung tumor tissue. The CDR3: CASSFSGLVFQEQYF. The CDR3, as DNA: TGTGCCAGCAGCTTTTCGGGACTAGTTTTTCAGGAGCAGTACTTC.